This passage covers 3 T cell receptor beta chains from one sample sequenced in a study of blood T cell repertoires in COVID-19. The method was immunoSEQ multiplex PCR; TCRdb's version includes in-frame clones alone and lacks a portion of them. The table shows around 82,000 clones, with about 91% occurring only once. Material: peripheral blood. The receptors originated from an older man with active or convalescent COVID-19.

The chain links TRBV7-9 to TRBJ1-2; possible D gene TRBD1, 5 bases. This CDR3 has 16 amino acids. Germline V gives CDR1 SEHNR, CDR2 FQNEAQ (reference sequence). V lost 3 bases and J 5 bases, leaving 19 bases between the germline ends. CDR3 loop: CASSFLGQAREYGYTF. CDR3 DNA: TGTGCCAGCAGCTTCCTGGGGCAGGCTAGGGAATATGGCTACACCTTC.

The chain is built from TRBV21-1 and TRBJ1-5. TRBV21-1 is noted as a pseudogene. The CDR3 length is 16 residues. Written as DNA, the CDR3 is TGTGCCAGCAGCAAGTCACCGCGCACCCGCAATCAGCCCCAGCATTTT. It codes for CASSKSPRTRNQPQHF.

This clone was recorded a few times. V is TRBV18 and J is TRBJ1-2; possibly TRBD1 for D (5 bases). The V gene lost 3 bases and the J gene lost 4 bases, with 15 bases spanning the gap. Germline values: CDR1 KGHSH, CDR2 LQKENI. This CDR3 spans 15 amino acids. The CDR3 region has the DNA TGTGCCAGCTCACCCTCCCTTAGCCAGGGCTATGGCTACACCTTC. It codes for CASSPSLSQGYGYTF.